Listed below are T cell receptor beta chains from one sample, sequenced in a study of radiotherapy plus CTLA-4 blockade in lung cancer. Sequencing was performed with immunoSEQ multiplex PCR; in TCRdb, only in-frame clones are kept and a portion is missing. The sample shows tens of thousands of clones, 70% to 90% of them seen only once. The material was peripheral blood, obtained from a patient treated with radiotherapy plus ipilimumab. These receptor sequences come from a human donor with non-small cell lung cancer whose response to radiotherapy plus ipilimumab could not be evaluated. Both conserved end residues are part of each CDR3. The D gene is left open where the match is weak. The size field is filled for only some rows; it gives once, few, many or a size class.

size	D	length	J	V	DNA	CDR3
NA	TRBD2	19	TRBJ2-6	TRBV4-1	TGCGCCAGCAGCCTTGGACTAGCGGGAGGGTTCTCTGGGGCCAACGTCCTGACTTTC	CASSLGLAGGFSGANVLTF
NA	NA	15	TRBJ1-2	TRBV6-5	TGTGCCAGCAGTAACCACGGTGGTTTTAACTATGGCTACACCTTC	CASSNHGGFNYGYTF
NA	TRBD2	16	TRBJ2-1	TRBV29-1	TGCAGCGTTGGGGCTAGCGGGAGTTCAATATACAATGAGCAGTTCTTC	CSVGASGSSIYNEQFF
NA	TRBD1	13	TRBJ1-6	TRBV10-3	TGTGCCATCGGGGGACAGGGGGATTCACCCCTCCACTTT	CAIGGQGDSPLHF
few	TRBD1	15	TRBJ1-5	TRBV6-5	TGTGCCAGCAGTCCAGGACAGGGAGGAAATCAGCCCCAGCATTTT	CASSPGQGGNQPQHF
NA	TRBD1	15	TRBJ2-7	TRBV28	TGTGCCAGCAGTTCCCCCGGGACAGGGGGCGCAGAGCAGTACTTC	CASSSPGTGGAEQYF
NA	NA	13	TRBJ2-3	TRBV9	TGTGCCAGCAGCGCCCAGAGCACAGATACGCAGTATTTT	CASSAQSTDTQYF
NA	NA	16	TRBJ1-1	TRBV28	TGTGCCAGCAGTCCTGACAGCACATCCATGAACACTGAAGCTTTCTTT	CASSPDSTSMNTEAFF
NA	TRBD2	16	TRBJ2-3	TRBV5-4	TGTGCCAGCAGCTTGGCCGGGAGGGCCCTCGGAGATACGCAGTATTTT	CASSLAGRALGDTQYF
NA	TRBD2	17	TRBJ2-1	TRBV28	TGTGCCAGCAGGGCAGGGGGGGCGGGAGGGCGCTACAATGAGCAGTTCTTC	CASRAGGAGGRYNEQFF
NA	NA	19	TRBJ2-2	TRBV11-3	TGTGCCAGCAGCTTAGGCCAGGGGTCGGCCCAGGCGAACACCGGGGAGCTGTTTTTT	CASSLGQGSAQANTGELFF
NA	NA	16	TRBJ2-1	TRBV5-1	TGCGCCAGCAGCTTGGGTGTGAGCAATTTCAACAATGAGCAGTTCTTC	CASSLGVSNFNNEQFF
NA	NA	12	TRBJ2-1	TRBV7-2	TGTGCCAGCAGCCCCGGAGGGAATGAGCAGTTCTTC	CASSPGGNEQFF
NA	TRBD2	11	TRBJ2-5	TRBV19	TGTGCCAGTAGCGGGGGGGAGACCCAGTACTTC	CASSGGETQYF
NA	NA	14	TRBJ1-2	TRBV4-3	TGCGCCAGCAGCCAAGAGCGGGGGGCCTCTAGCTACACCTTC	CASSQERGASSYTF
NA	TRBD1	15	TRBJ1-2	TRBV5-4	TGTGCCAGCAGCCCCCGAGGACAGGGAGTCTATGGCTACACCTTC	CASSPRGQGVYGYTF
NA	TRBD1	14	TRBJ1-4	TRBV28	TGTGCCAGCGCCGCCACAGGGGAAGATGAAAAACTGTTTTTT	CASAATGEDEKLFF
NA	TRBD1	18	TRBJ1-6	TRBV5-1	TGCGCCAGCAGCTTGGGGCCCACAGGGGGAGGGAATAATTCACCCCTCCACTTT	CASSLGPTGGGNNSPLHF
NA	TRBD2	17	TRBJ2-5	TRBV2	TGTGCCAGCAGTGAAGCGCTAGGAGCGGGGGGCCAAGAGACCCAGTACTTC	CASSEALGAGGQETQYF
few	TRBD1	14	TRBJ2-5	TRBV5-5	TGTGCCAGCAACCGGGACAGGGGCCAAGAGACCCAGTACTTC	CASNRDRGQETQYF
NA	NA	12	TRBJ2-1	TRBV28	TGTGCCAGCAGTCCCTCCCCCAATGAGCAGTTCTTC	CASSPSPNEQFF
NA	NA	15	TRBJ2-1	TRBV7-9	TGTGCCAGCAGCTCTCAGGGTACCTCCTACAATGAGCAGTTCTTC	CASSSQGTSYNEQFF
NA	TRBD1	16	TRBJ2-2	TRBV5-4	TGTGCCAGCAGCCTTACAGGGGGCTTAAGCACCGGGGAGCTGTTTTTT	CASSLTGGLSTGELFF
NA	TRBD1	17	TRBJ1-6	TRBV2	TGTGCCAGCAGTGAGGTACAGGGGAGCTCCTATAATTCACCCCTCCACTTT	CASSEVQGSSYNSPLHF
NA	TRBD1	15	TRBJ2-7	TRBV7-7	TGTGCCAGCAACTGGGCACAGGGGGATTCCTACGAGCAGTACTTC	CASNWAQGDSYEQYF
once	NA	15	TRBJ2-1	TRBV5-1	TGCGCCAGCAGCTACCTCGGGGGGCCTGAAAATGAGCAGTTCTTC	CASSYLGGPENEQFF
NA	NA	16	TRBJ1-6	TRBV11-2	TGTGCCAGCAGCTTAGTGAGGGCCTCCCCCACTTCACCCCTCCACTTT	CASSLVRASPTSPLHF
NA	TRBD1	15	TRBJ2-7	TRBV9	TGTGCCAGCAGCGGAGGACAGGGTTACTCCTACGAGCAGTACTTC	CASSGGQGYSYEQYF
NA	NA	15	TRBJ1-2	TRBV7-2	TGTGCCAGCAGCTTAAGGTTAGGGCAGGGCGGTGGCTACACCTTC	CASSLRLGQGGGYTF
NA	TRBD1	15	TRBJ2-7	TRBV19	TGTGCCAGTAGTATGGTGGGACAGGGGCCCTACGAGCAGTACTTC	CASSMVGQGPYEQYF
NA	NA	13	TRBJ1-1	TRBV5-5	TGTGCCAGCACCTCCGGGGGGAACACTGAAGCTTTCTTT	CASTSGGNTEAFF
NA	NA	17	TRBJ2-7	TRBV2	TGTGCCAGCAGTGAAAGGAAGGTGCCTAGCGCACCCTACGAGCAGTACTTC	CASSERKVPSAPYEQYF
NA	TRBD2	16	TRBJ2-3	TRBV27	TGTGCCAGCAGTTTATGGACTAGCGAAGGGGCAGATACGCAGTATTTT	CASSLWTSEGADTQYF
NA	NA	17	TRBJ1-1	TRBV30	TGTGCCTGGGGCCCAGCGAGGGCCTCAACAAGCGGGACTGAAGCTTTCTTT	CAWGPARASTSGTEAFF
NA	NA	14	TRBJ1-4	TRBV5-1	TGCGCCAGCAGACCACAGGTCTCTGAGGAAAAACTGTTTTTT	CASRPQVSEEKLFF
NA	NA	14	TRBJ2-7	TRBV7-2	TGTGCCAGCAGCTTAGACAGGTACTCCTACGAGCAGTACTTC	CASSLDRYSYEQYF
NA	NA	14	TRBJ1-4	TRBV28	TGTGCCAGCAGTTTGAAACTGGGGAGGGAAAAACTGTTTTTT	CASSLKLGREKLFF
few	NA	16	TRBJ1-5	TRBV4-1	TGCGCCAGCAGCCCGGACCCGGGATTTCAACGGGAGCCCCAGCATTTT	CASSPDPGFQREPQHF
NA	TRBD2	14	TRBJ2-7	TRBV28	TGTGCCAGCAGTTTTGCGGGAGGCTTCTACGAGCAGTACTTC	CASSFAGGFYEQYF
NA	NA	16	TRBJ2-5	TRBV6-4	TGTGCCAGCAGTGACTCGAAAAGCGGCGGTTGGGAGACCCAGTACTTC	CASSDSKSGGWETQYF
few	NA	16	TRBJ2-2	TRBV30	TGTGCCTGGAGCGATACCGGGAGATCGGGAACCGGGGAGCTGTTTTTT	CAWSDTGRSGTGELFF
NA	NA	15	TRBJ2-7	TRBV5-4	TGTGCCAGCAGCGAACAGGGGGGGCTTTCCTACGAGCAGTACTTC	CASSEQGGLSYEQYF
NA	NA	14	TRBJ1-4	TRBV28	TGTGCCAGCAGTTTGCGGGCCTCTAATGAAAAACTGTTTTTT	CASSLRASNEKLFF
NA	NA	16	TRBJ1-1	TRBV11-2	TGTGCCAGCAGCTTAAACCCCGGACAGTCGAACACTGAAGCTTTCTTT	CASSLNPGQSNTEAFF
NA	TRBD2	16	TRBJ2-1	TRBV28	TGTGCCAGCAGTTTATCCAGCGGGGGACCTTACAATGAGCAGTTCTTC	CASSLSSGGPYNEQFF
NA	TRBD1	13	TRBJ1-2	TRBV2	TGTGCCAGCAGACGACAGGGTAACTATGGCTACACCTTC	CASRRQGNYGYTF
NA	NA	16	TRBJ2-7	TRBV21-1	TGTGCCAGCAGGTTCCGGCCTTCAAGGGGCCCTCGAAGTACCCACTTC	CASRFRPSRGPRSTHF
NA	NA	14	TRBJ1-1	TRBV4-1	TGCGCCAGCAGCCAAGACAGTCGAAACGCTGAAGCTTTCTTT	CASSQDSRNAEAFF
NA	NA	15	TRBJ1-5	TRBV7-2	TGTGCCAGCAGCCCGCGGCCCAATAGCAATCAGCCCCAGCATTTT	CASSPRPNSNQPQHF
few	NA	15	TRBJ2-3	TRBV7-9	TGTGCCAGCAGCTTGGAGAGGGCCGGGAAAGATACGCAGTATTTT	CASSLERAGKDTQYF
NA	TRBD1	17	TRBJ2-1	TRBV6-1	TGTGCCAGCAGTGAAGCGGGGCAGGGGGCGCCCTACAATGAGCAGTTCTTC	CASSEAGQGAPYNEQFF
NA	NA	15	TRBJ2-1	TRBV27	TGTGCCAGCAGCTCCTCCCAGGAGGTTGTCAATGAGCAGTTCTTC	CASSSSQEVVNEQFF
NA	NA	17	TRBJ1-3	TRBV6-1	TGTGCCAGCAGTGAACAGGGAAGGTCCTACTGGGGAAACACCATATATTTT	CASSEQGRSYWGNTIYF